This TCR beta chain was sequenced in a study of blood T cells in healthy people across ages. Study-level points and caveats: Diversity estimates from one million T cells were considered underestimates. Naive T cell percentage showed a strong correlation with TCR beta diversity.

The V gene lost 2 bases and the J gene lost 5 bases, with 10 bases spanning the gap. The CDR3 sequence is 14 residues long. The germline CDR1 and CDR2 sequences are MNHEY and SVGEGT. Next came a second PCR, run for about 6 to 12 cycles, which used a sample-barcoded 5' primer along with a J-beta primer mix. A single record per CDR3 protein comes from TCRdb applying MiXCR to the 5' RACE reads. Seen here are over 1,500,000 distinct CDR3 sequences, 40% to 55% observed once, and the top ten hold about 2.1%. In regard to this clonotype: Antigen specificity is unknown.

The genes are TRBV6-2 or TRBV6-3 and TRBJ2-1; D perhaps matches TRBD2 (5 bases). Material for sequencing was blood. The TCR comes from a woman between 40 and 50 years old in good health. DNA of the CDR3: TGTGCCAGCAGTTACGGGCTAGCTCACAATGAGCAGTTCTTC. Translated, it gives CASSYGLAHNEQFF.